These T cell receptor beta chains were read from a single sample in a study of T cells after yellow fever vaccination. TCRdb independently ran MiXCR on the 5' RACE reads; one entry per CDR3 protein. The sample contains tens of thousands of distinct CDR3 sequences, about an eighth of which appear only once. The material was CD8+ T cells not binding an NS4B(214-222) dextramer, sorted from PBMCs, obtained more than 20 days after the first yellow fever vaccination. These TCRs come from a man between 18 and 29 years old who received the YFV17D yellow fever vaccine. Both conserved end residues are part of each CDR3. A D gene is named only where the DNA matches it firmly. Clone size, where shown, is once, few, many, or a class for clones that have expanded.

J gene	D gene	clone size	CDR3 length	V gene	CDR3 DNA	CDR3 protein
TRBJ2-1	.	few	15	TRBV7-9	TGTGCCAGCAGCTTAGCTCTGGGGGACGTTCGTGAGCAGTTCTTC	CASSLALGDVREQFF
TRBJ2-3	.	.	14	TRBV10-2	TGCGCCAGCAGTGAGGGCAGGGGTGTAGAAACGCAGTATTTT	CASSEGRGVETQYF
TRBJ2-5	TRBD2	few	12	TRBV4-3	TGCGCCAGCAGCCCCCGGGACTCGGGGGGGTACTTC	CASSPRDSGGYF
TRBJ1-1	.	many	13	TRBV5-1	TGCGCCAGCAGCTCCGTCCAGAACACTGAAGCTTTCTTT	CASSSVQNTEAFF
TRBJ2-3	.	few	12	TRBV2	TGTGCCAGCCGGGACTTTGTGGATACGCAGTATTTT	CASRDFVDTQYF
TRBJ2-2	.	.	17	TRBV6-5	TGTGCCAGCAGTTACTTCGGAACAGGGATGAACACCGGGGAGCTGTTTTTT	CASSYFGTGMNTGELFF
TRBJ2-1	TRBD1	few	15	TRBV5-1	TGCGCCAGCAGCTTGGACAGGGGCCCCCCAAGGGGGCAGTTCTTC	CASSLDRGPPRGQFF
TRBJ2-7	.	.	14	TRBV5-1	TGCGCCAGCAGCTTGGGGAGAGTTTCCTACGAGCAGTACTTC	CASSLGRVSYEQYF
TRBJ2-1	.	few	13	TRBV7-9	TGTGCCAGCAGCCCCAGTCCTGGCAATGAGCAGTTCTTC	CASSPSPGNEQFF
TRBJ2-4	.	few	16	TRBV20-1	TGCAGTGCTAGAGATCTGTACAGGATGGCCAAAAACATTCAGTACTTC	CSARDLYRMAKNIQYF
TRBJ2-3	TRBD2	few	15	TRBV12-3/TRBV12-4	TGTGCCAGCAGTCTCGGGGGGGGATTCACAGATACGCAGTATTTT	CASSLGGGFTDTQYF
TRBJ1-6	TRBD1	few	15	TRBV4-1	TGCGCCAGCAGCCAACCGGACAGGGAAAGTTCACCCCTCCACTTT	CASSQPDRESSPLHF
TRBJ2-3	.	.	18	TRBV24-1	TGTGCCACCAGTGGTTTGGAGAGTGGGGTCATTAGCACAGATACGCAGTATTTT	CATSGLESGVISTDTQYF
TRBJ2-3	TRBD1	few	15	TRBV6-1	TGTGCCAGCAGTCGAATGGACAGGATCACAGATACGCAGTATTTT	CASSRMDRITDTQYF
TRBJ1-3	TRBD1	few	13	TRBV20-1	TGCAGTGCTAGGCACACAGGGGGTAACACCATATATTTT	CSARHTGGNTIYF
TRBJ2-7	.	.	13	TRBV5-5	TGTGCCAGCAGCTTGGCTCAATCCTACGAGCAGTACTTC	CASSLAQSYEQYF
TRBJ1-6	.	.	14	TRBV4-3	TGCGCCAGCAGCCAAGGAGGGCTTAATTCACCCCTCCACTTT	CASSQGGLNSPLHF
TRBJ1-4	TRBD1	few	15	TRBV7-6	TGTGCCAGCAGCTTAGGTAGGGGGCTGGATGAAAAACTGTTTTTT	CASSLGRGLDEKLFF
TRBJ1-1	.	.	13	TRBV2	TGTGCCAGCAGGGGGGGGACGAACACTGAAGCTTTCTTT	CASRGGTNTEAFF
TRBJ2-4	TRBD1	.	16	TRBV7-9	TGTGCCAGCAGCCCTCGTGATGGACGGGACAGGGCGGTTCAGTACTTC	CASSPRDGRDRAVQYF
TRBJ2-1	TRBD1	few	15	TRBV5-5	TGTGCCAGCAGCTCTAACAGGGGGTCGGGCAATGAGCAGTTCTTC	CASSSNRGSGNEQFF
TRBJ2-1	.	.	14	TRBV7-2	TGTGCCAGCAGCTTTGCGGGGTTGGGCAATGAGCAGTTCTTC	CASSFAGLGNEQFF
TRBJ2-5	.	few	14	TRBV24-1	TGTGCCACCAGTGATTCCCTAGGGGCCGAGACCCAGTACTTC	CATSDSLGAETQYF
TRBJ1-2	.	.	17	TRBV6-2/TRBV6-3	TGTGCCAGCAGTTACGTCTCCGTCGGGGGACTAAGAGATGGCTACACCTTC	CASSYVSVGGLRDGYTF
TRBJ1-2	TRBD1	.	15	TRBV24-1	TGTGCCACCGACGCCCTTAGACAGGGACTCTATGGCTACACCTTC	CATDALRQGLYGYTF